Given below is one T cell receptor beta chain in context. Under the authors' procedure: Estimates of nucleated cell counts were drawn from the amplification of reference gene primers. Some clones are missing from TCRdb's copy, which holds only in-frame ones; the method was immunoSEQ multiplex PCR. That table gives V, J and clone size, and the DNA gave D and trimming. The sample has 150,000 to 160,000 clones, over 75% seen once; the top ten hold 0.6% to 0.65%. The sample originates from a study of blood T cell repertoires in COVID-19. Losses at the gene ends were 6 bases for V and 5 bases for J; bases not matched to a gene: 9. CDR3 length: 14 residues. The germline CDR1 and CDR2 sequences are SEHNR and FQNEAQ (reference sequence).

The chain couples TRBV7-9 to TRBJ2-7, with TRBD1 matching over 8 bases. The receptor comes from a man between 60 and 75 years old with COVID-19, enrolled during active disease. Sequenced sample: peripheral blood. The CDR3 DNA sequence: TGTGCCAGCAGGGAAACAGGGGGGTCCAACGAGCAGTACTTC. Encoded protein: CASRETGGSNEQYF.